This section outlines one T cell receptor (beta chain) sequence together with its context. Its target is not known. The PCR used 60 Vbeta and 13 Jbeta primers. Assay: immunoSEQ multiplex PCR; the TCRdb copy retains only in-frame clones and omits some. The sample carries some 180,000 clones, about 90% recorded once. This entry belongs to a study of cytomegalovirus exposure and HLA in healthy donors. Broader study findings: Later analysis identified several of the most significant clusters that appeared linked to common viral pathogens.

Germline lookup yields CDR1 MNHNS and CDR2 SASEGT. V lost 9 bases and J lost 0, with 12 bases in between. There are 14 residues in the CDR3. The receptor was derived from a girl under three years old in good health and CMV-seronegative. The rearrangement links TRBV6-1 to TRBJ1-3, with no clear D. The sequenced material came from PBMCs. CDR3 coding DNA: TGTGCCAGTCGCAGCGGAAGCTCTGGAAACACCATATATTTT. The encoded protein is CASRSGSSGNTIYF.